The rows below give T cell receptor beta chains drawn from one sample of a study of follicular helper T cells after annual influenza vaccination. Profiled with immunoSEQ multiplex PCR; TCRdb holds only in-frame clones, not every one. The top ten hold roughly 0.98% of the sample, which has over 6,500 clones, 82% seen once. The sequences come from CXCR5+ CD38- circulating T follicular helper cells from blood, collected on the day of influenza vaccination. These receptor sequences come from an adult who received the influenza vaccine. Both conserved end residues are part of each CDR3.

J gene,V gene,CDR3 protein
TRBJ1-2,TRBV7-2,CASSTRRGYTF
TRBJ2-3,TRBV2,CASRGGVAGAGDTQYF
TRBJ1-2,TRBV5-1,CASSPQGEAGYTF
TRBJ1-3,TRBV19,CASSLMGFSGNTIYF
TRBJ1-3,TRBV5-6,CASSPAGSSGNTIYF
TRBJ2-2,TRBV6-1,CASGRQGATGELFF
TRBJ1-1,TRBV25-1,CASSGGQLNTEAFF
TRBJ2-7,TRBV7-2,CASSLTGRYEQYF
TRBJ1-2,TRBV4-1,CASSQELGRNYGYTF
TRBJ1-2,TRBV29-1,CSGLTGGADGYTF
TRBJ2-3,TRBV6-6,CASSLRSSTDTQYF
TRBJ2-3,TRBV7-8,CASSLVKGVADTQYF
TRBJ2-7,TRBV6-1,CASTARSGSSYEQYF
TRBJ2-7,TRBV5-5,CASSLVMSSLARGEQYF
TRBJ2-1,TRBV4-1,CASSQDSPVRGQIEQFF
TRBJ2-5,TRBV30,CAWSRDSLEETQYF
TRBJ1-4,TRBV29-1,CSAYSAQNEKLFF
TRBJ2-5,TRBV7-8,CASSLLVSPETQYF
TRBJ1-2,TRBV7-8,CASSLRAGGQGYTF
TRBJ1-5,TRBV9,CASSVRNQGSSQPQHF
TRBJ1-5,TRBV30,CAWRVPGSQPQHF
TRBJ2-7,TRBV9,CASSSQAGGPSSEQYF
TRBJ2-3,TRBV5-8,CASSLEGTITDTQYF
TRBJ2-3,TRBV2,CASTGLAGEADTQYF
TRBJ2-1,TRBV19,CASSIGPSSYNEQFF
TRBJ1-4,TRBV6-1,CASSEAPREKLFF
TRBJ2-7,TRBV27,CASSLDRFSGARDF
TRBJ2-2,TRBV11-2,CASSLQVVGELFF
TRBJ2-7,TRBV6-6,CASSYSSSGGYEQYF
TRBJ1-5,TRBV6-5,CASRDARSNQPQHF
TRBJ2-3,TRBV28,CASSFAGARGEDTQYF
TRBJ2-1,TRBV5-1,CASSLAGQGGNEQFF
TRBJ2-1,TRBV28,CASKNPGTGAYNEQFF
TRBJ2-6,TRBV4-3,CASSQKPSGANVLTF
TRBJ2-1,TRBV2,CASSGTSGNNEQFF
TRBJ2-5,TRBV2,CASGLSSGVETQYF
TRBJ1-5,TRBV16,CASSQLQGASQPQHF
TRBJ1-1,TRBV28,CASRPFEGGRFDAEAFF
TRBJ2-7,TRBV7-8,CASSLGPGRGEQYF
TRBJ2-1,TRBV5-1,CASSVRGDNEQFF
TRBJ2-1,TRBV18,CASSTQGLAGDNEQFF
TRBJ1-5,TRBV28,CASGGRQEPQPQHF
TRBJ2-5,TRBV5-3,CARSLDRGETQYF
TRBJ2-3,TRBV5-1,CASSLASGGTDTQYF
TRBJ2-5,TRBV5-4,CASSSQETQYF
TRBJ2-5,TRBV15,CATSRPSGGANQETQYF
TRBJ2-7,TRBV10-3,CAISQDSSYEQYF
TRBJ2-3,TRBV7-2,CASSLYRTDTQYF
TRBJ2-7,TRBV25-1,CASSKLAGKTYEQYF
TRBJ1-2,TRBV5-1,CASSLGSQNYGYTF
TRBJ2-5,TRBV7-3,CASSFRGQETQYF
TRBJ1-2,TRBV4-1,CASSQAGPGTYGYTF
TRBJ2-7,TRBV28,CASSLGGHAAYEQYF
TRBJ2-5,TRBV19,CASSIDPSRQETQYF